These T cell receptor beta chains were read from a single sample in a study of beta chain features in type 1 diabetes. Libraries were prepared by immunoSEQ multiplex PCR; TCRdb keeps only in-frame clonotypes and omits some of them. The sample has a few hundred thousand clones; roughly 12% are singletons. Sequencing was performed on naive CD4+ T cells from blood. The receptor source for this set is a woman younger than 30 with type 1 diabetes. CDR3s include the opening cysteine and the closing phenylalanine or tryptophan. Each record gives: J gene, CDR3 length, V gene, clone size, D gene, CDR3 protein, CDR3 DNA. A D gene is named only where the DNA matches it firmly. Clone size appears in some rows only: once, few, many, or a class for an expanded clone.

j_gene: TRBJ1-5; len: 15; v_gene: TRBV2; abundance: few; d_gene: .; CDR3aa: CASRTTAGVDQPQHF; CDR3nt: TGTGCCAGCAGGACGACGGCAGGGGTGGATCAGCCCCAGCATTTT
j_gene: TRBJ2-7; len: 15; v_gene: TRBV25-1; abundance: few; d_gene: TRBD1; CDR3aa: CASSEPRTGDYEQYF; CDR3nt: TGTGCCAGCAGTGAACCCCGGACAGGGGACTACGAGCAGTACTTC
j_gene: TRBJ2-1; len: 15; v_gene: TRBV11-2; abundance: few; d_gene: .; CDR3aa: CASSLGPYPYNEQFF; CDR3nt: TGTGCCAGCAGCTTAGGGCCATACCCCTACAATGAGCAGTTCTTC
j_gene: TRBJ1-1; len: 13; v_gene: TRBV18; abundance: few; d_gene: .; CDR3aa: CASSQGGNTEAFF; CDR3nt: TGTGCCAGCTCTCAAGGGGGGAACACTGAAGCTTTCTTT
j_gene: TRBJ2-1; len: 13; v_gene: TRBV9; abundance: few; d_gene: .; CDR3aa: CASSVRAYNEQFF; CDR3nt: TGTGCCAGCAGCGTGCGGGCCTACAATGAGCAGTTCTTC
j_gene: TRBJ2-1; len: 17; v_gene: TRBV19; abundance: .; d_gene: TRBD2; CDR3aa: CASRGLAAQSSYNEQFF; CDR3nt: TGTGCCAGTAGGGGACTAGCGGCCCAAAGCTCCTACAATGAGCAGTTCTTC
j_gene: TRBJ1-5; len: 13; v_gene: TRBV7-9; abundance: .; d_gene: .; CDR3aa: CASSLSGSQPQHF; CDR3nt: TGTGCCAGCAGCTTAAGCGGGAGTCAGCCCCAGCATTTT
j_gene: TRBJ1-5; len: 11; v_gene: TRBV28; abundance: .; d_gene: TRBD1; CDR3aa: CASRTTGGQHF; CDR3nt: TGTGCCAGCAGGACAACAGGGGGCCAGCATTTT
j_gene: TRBJ2-1; len: 15; v_gene: TRBV7-9; abundance: few; d_gene: TRBD2; CDR3aa: CASSSGTSGIDEQFF; CDR3nt: TGTGCCAGCAGCTCGGGGACTAGCGGGATAGATGAGCAGTTCTTC
j_gene: TRBJ2-1; len: 14; v_gene: TRBV5-1; abundance: few; d_gene: .; CDR3aa: CASSLMGLTNEQFF; CDR3nt: TGCGCCAGCAGCTTGATGGGACTTACTAATGAGCAGTTCTTC
j_gene: TRBJ1-1; len: 13; v_gene: TRBV29-1; abundance: .; d_gene: .; CDR3aa: CSAREGLNTEAFF; CDR3nt: TGCAGCGCTCGAGAGGGCTTAAACACTGAAGCTTTCTTT
j_gene: TRBJ2-5; len: 11; v_gene: TRBV28; abundance: .; d_gene: .; CDR3aa: CASSIRETQYF; CDR3nt: TGTGCCAGCTCCATTCGGGAGACCCAGTACTTC
j_gene: TRBJ2-1; len: 18; v_gene: TRBV4-2; abundance: few; d_gene: TRBD2; CDR3aa: CASSQAGTGLAGIDEQFF; CDR3nt: TGTGCCAGCAGCCAAGCCGGGACGGGACTAGCGGGCATCGATGAGCAGTTCTTC
j_gene: TRBJ2-3; len: 16; v_gene: TRBV5-1; abundance: .; d_gene: TRBD2; CDR3aa: CASSLGIAGATDTQYF; CDR3nt: TGCGCCAGCAGCTTGGGTATAGCGGGGGCCACAGATACGCAGTATTTT
j_gene: TRBJ2-5; len: 16; v_gene: TRBV5-1; abundance: few; d_gene: TRBD1; CDR3aa: CASSLAGDRDQETQYF; CDR3nt: TGCGCCAGCAGCTTGGCGGGGGACAGGGACCAAGAGACCCAGTACTTC
j_gene: TRBJ2-1; len: 15; v_gene: TRBV6-5; abundance: .; d_gene: TRBD2; CDR3aa: CASSYRTSGRNEQFF; CDR3nt: TGTGCCAGCAGCTATAGGACTAGCGGGAGGAATGAGCAGTTCTTC
j_gene: TRBJ2-2; len: 17; v_gene: TRBV7-9; abundance: .; d_gene: TRBD1; CDR3aa: CASSFSPGQGRTGELFF; CDR3nt: TGTGCCAGCAGCTTTAGTCCGGGACAGGGACGGACCGGGGAGCTGTTTTTT
j_gene: TRBJ1-5; len: 13; v_gene: TRBV30; abundance: few; d_gene: .; CDR3aa: CAWSGTPNQPQHF; CDR3nt: TGTGCCTGGAGCGGGACACCAAATCAGCCCCAGCATTTT
j_gene: TRBJ2-7; len: 15; v_gene: TRBV25-1; abundance: .; d_gene: .; CDR3aa: CASSEPGSKGPEQYF; CDR3nt: TGTGCCAGCAGTGAACCCGGAAGTAAGGGGCCCGAGCAGTACTTC